This T cell receptor beta chain emerged from a study of blood T cell repertoires in COVID-19 (TCRdb year 2020). Broadly, across the study: Collaborator samples came from the United States, Italy and Spain and covered acute and convalescent phases of COVID-19. The prospective study material was composed of cDNA or gDNA derived from T cells, B-cell-depleted T cells, or PBMCs. Subjects who had been exposed to COVID-19, were actively infected with it, or had recovered from it provided the deeply sampled blood TCRbeta repertoires that made up the dataset. The repertoires were released in a freely available public database intended as a resource for research on the immune response to SARS-CoV-2. Samples were obtained from the ongoing ImmuneRACE study (first 160 participants) and from over 1,000 subjects provided by 6 global collaborators. Nearly every sample came with metadata listing a de-identified subject ID, COVID-19 status, age in years and sex. HLA class I and class II types, where available, came from metadata supplied by the sample provider rather than from assay-based typing. Findings and caveats that apply to the study as a whole: The quantity of clinical and demographic metadata differed by source and by participant and was supplied without curation.

Collaborating institutions collected whole blood in K2EDTA tubes following their own protocols. Collaborator samples were shipped for TCRbeta analysis as frozen whole blood, isolated PBMCs, or DNA extracted from either sample type. TCRbeta CDR3 regions were amplified from genomic DNA using the immunoSEQ Assay, a bias-controlled multiplex PCR. The authors processed their data as follows. Within the assay, amplification of reference gene primers was used to estimate how many nucleated cells each sample contained. To quantify the absolute abundance of each unique TCRbeta CDR3 rearrangement, sequence reads were collapsed and filtered. For each sample, productive Simpson clonality was calculated as the square root of Simpson's diversity index over productive rearrangements. This is the immuneACCESS table as TCRdb keeps it, with only in-frame sequences that have V and J called. A part of the clones is gone; compared with another copy, unresolved V genes explain less than half, and the rest is unexplained. The V and J calls and clone size come from that table; D and trimming were worked out from the DNA. This sample has tens of thousands of clones in its table, and about 90% of those were observed once. The ten largest account for 5.8% of the sample.

As to this clone: Its antigen is still unknown. Per-nucleotide qualities are absent, and no much larger clonotype sits a single base away.

Looking up the germline V gene yields CDR1 KGHDR and CDR2 SFDVKD. The CDR3 runs 14 residues from the cysteine to the phenylalanine. Only CDR3 DNA remains: 42 bases, in frame from the first base. Unmatched junction bases come to 2, with V trimmed by 7 bases and J by 6 bases. The sample comprised peripheral blood. This chain joins TRBV24-1 to TRBJ2-2; 12 nucleotides in the junction match TRBD1. This sequence originates from a man over 45 with active COVID-19. Here the CDR3 is given as CATRGQGASGELFF. The DNA sequence is as follows: TGTGCCACCAGGGGACAGGGGGCTTCCGGGGAGCTGTTTTTT.